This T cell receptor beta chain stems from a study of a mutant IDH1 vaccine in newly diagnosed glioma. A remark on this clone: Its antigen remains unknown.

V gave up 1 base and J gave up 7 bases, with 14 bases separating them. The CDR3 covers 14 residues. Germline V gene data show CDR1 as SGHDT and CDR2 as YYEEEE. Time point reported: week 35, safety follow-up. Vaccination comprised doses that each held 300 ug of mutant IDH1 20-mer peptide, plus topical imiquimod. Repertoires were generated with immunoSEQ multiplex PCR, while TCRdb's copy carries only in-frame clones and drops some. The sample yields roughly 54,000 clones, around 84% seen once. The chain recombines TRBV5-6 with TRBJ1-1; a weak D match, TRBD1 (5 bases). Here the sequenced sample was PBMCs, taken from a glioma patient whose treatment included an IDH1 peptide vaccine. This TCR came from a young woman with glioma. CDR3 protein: CASSLWGSGGEAFF. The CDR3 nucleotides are TGTGCCAGCAGCTTGTGGGGGAGCGGTGGTGAAGCTTTCTTT.